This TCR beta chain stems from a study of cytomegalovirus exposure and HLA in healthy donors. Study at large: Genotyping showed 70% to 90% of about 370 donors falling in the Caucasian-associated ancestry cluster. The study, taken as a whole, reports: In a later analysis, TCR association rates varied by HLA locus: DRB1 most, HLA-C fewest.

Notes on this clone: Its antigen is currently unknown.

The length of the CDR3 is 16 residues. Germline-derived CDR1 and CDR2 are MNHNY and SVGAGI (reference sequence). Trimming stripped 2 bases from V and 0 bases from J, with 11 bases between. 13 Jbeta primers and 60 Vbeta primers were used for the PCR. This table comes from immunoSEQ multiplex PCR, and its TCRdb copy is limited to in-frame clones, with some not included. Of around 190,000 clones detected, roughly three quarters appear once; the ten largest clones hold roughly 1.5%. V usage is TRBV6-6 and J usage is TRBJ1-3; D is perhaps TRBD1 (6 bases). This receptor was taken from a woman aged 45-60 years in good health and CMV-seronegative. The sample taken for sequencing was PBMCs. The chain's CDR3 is CASSYGTTSSGNTIYF. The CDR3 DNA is TGTGCCAGCAGTTACGGGACAACGAGCTCTGGAAACACCATATATTTT.